This TCR beta chain was sequenced for a study of blood T cells in healthy people across ages. Every donor provided approximately 10 milliliters of peripheral blood. Isolated per sample were at least 7 million PBMCs. Every sample gave at least 5 micrograms of total RNA when it was extracted. In regard to this clonotype: The antigen remains unidentified.

For the second PCR, which ran for about 7 to 11 cycles, a sample-barcoded 5' primer and a J-beta primer mix were used. Via MiXCR, TCRdb re-called the 5' RACE reads, giving one row per CDR3 protein. The table has some 1.7 million distinct CDR3 sequences, 28% seen once. Germline assignment: CDR1 SGHRS and CDR2 YFSETQ. V dropped 0 bases and J dropped 10 bases, with 16 bases sitting between them. This CDR3 region has 14 residues. Study-wide findings and caveats: Long-lived donors carried more naive CD4+ cells and greater diversity than aged donors.

The sequencing sample was made of blood. The sequence was collected from a woman aged 25 to 39 in good health. The chain carries TRBV5-1 and TRBJ1-2; no definite D call. The CDR3 region is CASSLEGGLGDYTF. DNA of the CDR3: TGCGCCAGCAGCTTGGAAGGAGGGCTTGGGGACTACACCTTC. Based on the CDR3 plus reference TRBV5-1 and TRBJ1-2, the full variable domain is KAGVTQTPRYLIKTRGQQVTLSCSPISGHRSVSWYQQTPGQGLQFLFEYFSETQRNKGNFPGRFSGRQFSNSRSEMNVSTLELGDSALYLCASSLEGGLGDYTFGSGTRLTVV.